A single sample gave rise to the 15 T cell receptor beta chains below, sequenced in a study of vaccination and CD4 T cells after COVID-19. These receptors' antigens are unknown. Cultured CD4+ T cell DNA was sequenced using the Oncomine TCR Beta short-read assay. MiXCR, run by TCRdb on the PCR reads, gives a single entry per CDR3 protein. The sample lists approximately 12,000 distinct CDR3 sequences, roughly 43% occurring once. As for treatment: approximately nine-day PBMC culture with coronavirus spike peptide pools or control peptides (ViraFEST assay). The sequenced sample consisted of CD4+ T cells from blood, cultured in vitro. The source is a human donor who had recovered from COVID-19.

The chain has TRBV5-4 and TRBJ2-3, with 11 bases fitting TRBD2. Per germline, CDR1 SGHNT and CDR2 YYREEE (reference sequence). CDR3 size: 18 residues. Trimming removed 0 bases from V and 5 bases from J; junction bases left unmatched: 11. CDR3 residues: CASSLGLTSGTGGDTQYF. In nucleotides, the CDR3 is TGTGCCAGCAGCTTGGGCTTGACTAGCGGGACAGGCGGAGATACGCAGTATTTT. The full variable domain, with the rest looked up from reference TRBV5-4 and TRBJ2-3, is ETGVTQSPTHLIKTRGQQVTLRCSSQSGHNTVSWYQQALGQGPQFIFQYYREEENGRGNFPPRFSGLQFPNYSSELNVNALELDDSALYLCASSLGLTSGTGGDTQYFGPGTRLTVL.

As to this clonotype: One end of the junction varies from germline; a read error may be responsible. The chain is built from TRBV7-2 and TRBJ2-5; 13 nucleotides line up with TRBD2. Germline V gene lookup returns CDR1 SGHTA and CDR2 FQGNSA. The CDR3 sequence is 17 residues long. CDR3 sequence: CASSLGTSGSGQEAQYF. In DNA form, the CDR3 reads TGTGCCAGCAGCTTAGGGACTAGCGGGAGCGGGCAAGAGGCCCAGTACTTC.

This clonotype has just a few counts. The CDR3 coding sequence is TGTGCCAGTAGTCTAACCAATAGCGTGAGCTCCTACGAGCAGTACTTC. Amino acids: CASSLTNSVSSYEQYF. This rearrangement joins TRBV19 to TRBJ2-7, with D possibly TRBD2 on 5 matching bases. CDR3 length equals 16 residues. Germline CDR1 is LNHDA and CDR2 is SQIVND (reference sequence). V lost 5 bases, J lost 0 bases, and 17 bases lay in between.

This chain uses TRBV5-1 with TRBJ1-1; 7 nucleotides agree with TRBD1. Germline V gives CDR1 SGHRS, CDR2 YFSETQ. The CDR3 is 19 residues long. Losses at the gene ends were 0 bases for V and 0 bases for J; bases not matched to a gene: 14. As DNA, the CDR3 is TGCGCCAGCAGCTTGGATTTTAGTACAGGGGCGCCTCTGAACACTGAAGCTTTCTTT. It codes for CASSLDFSTGAPLNTEAFF.

The chain employs TRBV6-1 and TRBJ1-3, with TRBD1 identical over 10 bases. Germline V gene data show CDR1 as MNHNS and CDR2 as SASEGT. J gave up 4 bases and V 6 bases, and 12 bases lay outside the gene matches. The CDR3 contains 17 residues. The CDR3 bases are TGTGCCAGCAGAACAACGGGACAGGGGACTTGGGGAAACACCATATATTTT. It is translated as CASRTTGQGTWGNTIYF.

The J gene is TRBJ1-2, the V gene TRBV27, with TRBD1 matching 8 bases. CDR3 length: 13 residues. The V gene's germline CDR1 is MNHEY and CDR2 SMNVEV (reference sequence). Unmatched junction bases numbered 5, after V lost 6 bases and J lost 5 bases. CDR3 bases: TGTGCCAGCAGATCGGACAGGGATTATGGCTACACCTTC. Its translation: CASRSDRDYGYTF.

V gene TRBV28 combines with J gene TRBJ1-4; D is undetermined. The germline CDR1 and CDR2 sequences are MDHEN and SYDVKM. Trimming left V 6 bases short and J 0 bases short, with 17 bases between. The CDR3 covers 17 residues. CDR3 protein: CASSTSRRPTTNEKLFF. CDR3 DNA sequence: TGTGCCAGCAGCACCTCCCGCCGGCCGACAACTAATGAAAAACTGTTTTTT.

V usage is TRBV7-8 and J usage is TRBJ2-7; 7 bases match TRBD2. The J segment lost 6 bases and the V segment lost 4 bases, leaving 3 bases of the junction unmatched. This CDR3 spans 12 amino acids. Germline loops: CDR1 SGHVS, CDR2 FQNEAQ. CDR3 sequence: CASSWTSREQYF. As DNA, the CDR3 is TGTGCCAGCAGCTGGACTAGTCGCGAGCAGTACTTC.

This clonotype was counted between two and nine times. The chain joins TRBV19 to TRBJ2-6; TRBD2 is a possible D gene (6 bases). This CDR3 spans 19 amino acids. The V end was cut by 3 bases, the J end by 0 bases, with 18 bases between. Germline values: CDR1 LNHDA, CDR2 SQIVND (reference sequence). CDR3 protein: CASSIGAGSTSSGANVLTF. The CDR3 DNA is TGTGCCAGTAGTATCGGGGCGGGGTCTACTTCCTCTGGGGCCAACGTCCTGACTTTC.

Only a few counts were recorded for this clonotype. This chain uses TRBV6-2 or TRBV6-3 with TRBJ2-3, with 9 bases that match TRBD1. Germline V lookup: CDR1 MNHEY, CDR2 SVGEGT. The junction had 6 bases not matched to a gene; V was cut back by 6 bases and J by 2 bases. The CDR3 length is 15 residues. CDR3 DNA sequence: TGTGCCAGCAGCCCCGGGACAGGGCACACAGATACGCAGTATTTT. It yields the protein CASSPGTGHTDTQYF.

This sequence joins TRBV7-2 and TRBJ2-6, with D tentatively TRBD2 (6 bases). The germline V gene has CDR1 SGHTA and CDR2 FQGNSA. Trimming removed 1 base from V and 2 bases from J, with 9 bases in between. CDR3 size: 16 residues. The CDR3, as DNA: TGTGCCAGCAGCTTAGGTCCGGGGGCTGGGGCCAACGTCCTGACTTTC. This sequence encodes CASSLGPGAGANVLTF.

The chain employs TRBV20-1 and TRBJ2-1; tentative D call: TRBD2 (6 bases). The ends were cut back, 5 bases at V and 1 base at J, with 12 bases in the middle. The germline CDR1 and CDR2 sequences are DFQATT and SNEGSKA (reference sequence). This CDR3 is built from 14 residues. Here the CDR3 reads CSAGSGPSYNEQFF. The CDR3 bases are TGCAGTGCTGGGAGCGGGCCTTCCTACAATGAGCAGTTCTTC.

The V and J genes are TRBV12-3 or TRBV12-4 and TRBJ1-3; possible D gene TRBD1, 6 bases. V was cut by 3 bases and J by 3 bases, with 15 bases left in between. The length of the CDR3 is 16 residues. CDR3 residues: CASSFSQGSFGNTIYF. Written as DNA, the CDR3 is TGTGCCAGCAGTTTCTCGCAGGGGAGTTTTGGAAACACCATATATTTT.

The rearrangement uses TRBV7-9 and TRBJ2-2; 8 bases agree with TRBD2. This CDR3 is built from 16 residues. Germline CDR1 and CDR2: SEHNR and FQNEAQ (reference sequence). J gave up 4 bases and V 5 bases, and 9 bases lay outside the gene matches. CDR3 region: CASSMTPGTSTGELFF. The CDR3 nucleotides are TGTGCCAGCAGCATGACTCCCGGGACTAGCACCGGGGAGCTGTTTTTT.

This rearrangement joins TRBV18 to TRBJ2-5; no reliable D call. The CDR3 spans 14 residues. Trimming removed 0 bases from V and 2 bases from J, with 7 bases in between. The germline V gene encodes CDR1 KGHSH and CDR2 LQKENI. DNA of the CDR3: TGTGCCAGCTCACCACCTCCCCCTCAAGAGACCCAGTACTTC. It codes for CASSPPPPQETQYF.